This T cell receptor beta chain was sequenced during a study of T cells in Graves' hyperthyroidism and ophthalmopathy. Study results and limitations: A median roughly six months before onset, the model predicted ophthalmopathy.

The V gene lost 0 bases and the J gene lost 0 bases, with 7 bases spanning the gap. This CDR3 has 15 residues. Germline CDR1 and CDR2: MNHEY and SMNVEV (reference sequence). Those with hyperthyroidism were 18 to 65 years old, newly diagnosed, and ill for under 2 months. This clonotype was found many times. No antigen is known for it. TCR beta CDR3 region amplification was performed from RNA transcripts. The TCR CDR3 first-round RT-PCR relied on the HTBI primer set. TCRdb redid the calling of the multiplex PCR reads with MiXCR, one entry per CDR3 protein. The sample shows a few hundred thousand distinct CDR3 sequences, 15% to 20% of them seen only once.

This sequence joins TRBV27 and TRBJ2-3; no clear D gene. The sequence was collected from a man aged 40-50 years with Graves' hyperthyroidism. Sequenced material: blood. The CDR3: CASSLSGVSTDTQYF. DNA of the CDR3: TGTGCCAGCAGTTTATCTGGAGTAAGCACAGATACGCAGTATTTT.